This TCR beta chain was captured in a study of metastatic and nonmetastatic thyroid tumors. Germline V gives CDR1 SNHLY, CDR2 FYNNEI. Trimming removed 3 bases at V and 3 bases at J, with 9 bases between. The CDR3 is made up of 13 amino acids. The table lists this clone with a few counts. Thyroid surgery took place with no prior treatment in any patient. MiXCR reprocessed the PCR reads for TCRdb. The sample yields 35,000 to 50,000 clones, 24% seen once. This TCR came from a female donor with papillary thyroid cancer or a benign thyroid nodule (not recorded which). Some clones in this sample may be carry-over from other donors' samples. The chain employs TRBV2 and TRBJ2-7; D is ambiguous. The sequencing input was tumor tissue. CDR3 residues: CASSESSLYEQYF. DNA for the CDR3: TGTGCCAGCAGTGAGTCCAGCCTCTACGAGCAGTACTTC.